The 21 T cell receptor beta chains below were found in one sample sequenced in a study of T cell repertoires in cytomegalovirus infection. These receptors have no known antigen. TCRdb analysed the reads with MiXCR anew, one entry per CDR3 protein. This table has fewer than 1,000,000 distinct CDR3 sequences, 25% to 40% appearing once. The specimen comprised cultured CD8+ T cells from PBMCs, sampled from culture after CMV antigen stimulation. These receptors were obtained from a human donor in good health (CMV status not recorded). Some clones in this sample may be carry-over from other donors' samples.

This clonotype has more than one count but fewer than ten. The rearrangement uses TRBV28 and TRBJ2-3; 7 bases align to TRBD2. The J segment lost 6 bases and the V segment lost 5 bases, leaving 8 bases of the junction unmatched. Germline V gives CDR1 MDHEN, CDR2 SYDVKM. The CDR3 sequence is 14 residues long. The CDR3 DNA follows: TGTGCCAGCAGTATTGGACTAGTTACGGATACGCAGTATTTT. Amino acids: CASSIGLVTDTQYF.

The chain uses TRBV5-5 and TRBJ1-2; no clear D gene. Germline assignment: CDR1 SGHKS and CDR2 YYEKEE (reference sequence). The V gene lost 3 bases and the J gene lost 3 bases, with 18 bases spanning the gap. The CDR3 is 16 residues long. In DNA form, the CDR3 reads TGTGCCAGCAGCTCCCCTGGTGAGGGCTCGGACTATGGCTACACCTTC. Residues: CASSSPGEGSDYGYTF.

This clonotype was seen only a few times. The chain uses TRBV7-9 and TRBJ1-4; D is undetermined. The CDR3 covers 14 residues. Trimming cost V 3 bases and J 7 bases, with 12 bases left between them. Germline V lookup: CDR1 SEHNR, CDR2 FQNEAQ (reference sequence). The CDR3, as DNA: TGTGCCAGCAGCTTCGTCACAGATATTGAAAAACTGTTTTTT. Amino acids: CASSFVTDIEKLFF.

This clonotype was detected a few times. The chain links TRBV7-8 to TRBJ1-5, with a possible D match to TRBD1 (5 bases). Germline V gene data show CDR1 as SGHVS and CDR2 as FQNEAQ. The CDR3 is made up of 15 amino acids. Trimming pared 1 base from V and 5 bases from J, leaving 12 bases between. CDR3 residues: CASSLGIGGDQPQHF. The CDR3 region has the DNA TGTGCCAGCAGCTTAGGGATCGGGGGGGATCAGCCCCAGCATTTT. Full variable domain (remainder filled in from reference TRBV7-8 and TRBJ1-5): GAGVSQSPRYKVAKRGQDVALRCDPISGHVSLFWYQQALGQGPEFLTYFQNEAQLDKSGLPSDRFFAERPEGSVSTLKIQRTQQEDSAVYLCASSLGIGGDQPQHFGDGTRLSIL.

This chain connects TRBV6-5 to TRBJ2-2, with TRBD2 as a possible D gene (6 bases). Germline V gene data show CDR1 as MNHEY and CDR2 as SVGAGI. CDR3 length equals 15 residues. V lost 3 bases and J 3 bases, leaving 11 bases between the germline ends. The CDR3 DNA reads TGTGCCAGCAGTTATAACTGGGGGGACACCGGGGAGCTGTTTTTT. It encodes CASSYNWGDTGELFF.

This clonotype was counted at least ten times. V is TRBV6-2 or TRBV6-3 and J is TRBJ1-6; D unclear. Trimming left V 6 bases short and J 5 bases short, with 20 bases between. The V gene's germline CDR1 is MNHEY and CDR2 SVGEGT. This CDR3 contains 17 residues. The CDR3: CASRTHREARDNSPLHF. CDR3 sequence (DNA): TGTGCCAGCAGGACCCACCGGGAGGCAAGAGATAATTCACCCCTCCACTTT.

This clonotype showed up many times. The chain employs TRBV7-9 and TRBJ1-4; D possibly corresponds to TRBD1 (6 bases). This CDR3 is built from 15 residues. V was cut by 5 bases and J by 0 bases, with 10 bases left in between. Germline CDR1 SEHNR, CDR2 FQNEAQ (reference sequence). The DNA for the CDR3 is TGTGCCAGCAGCCGGACAGTTGCAACTAATGAAAAACTGTTTTTT. Its translation: CASSRTVATNEKLFF.

V is TRBV10-3 and J is TRBJ2-1; no clear D gene. CDR3 length: 15 residues. The germline V gene encodes CDR1 ENHRY and CDR2 SYGVKD. V lost 10 bases and J 0 bases, leaving 16 bases between the germline ends. The CDR3 is CATQSSSLSYNEQFF. The CDR3 DNA follows: TGTGCCACCCAGTCCAGCAGCCTCTCCTACAATGAGCAGTTCTTC.

The chain recombines TRBV11-2 with TRBJ2-1; TRBD1 aligns across 8 bases. The germline CDR1 and CDR2 sequences are SGHAT and FQNNGV. Losses at the gene ends were 4 bases for V and 4 bases for J; bases not matched to a gene: 9. The CDR3 has 16 residues. The chain's CDR3 is CASSSRTGIVYNEQFF. CDR3 nucleotide sequence: TGTGCCAGCAGCTCGAGGACAGGGATCGTTTACAATGAGCAGTTCTTC.

This clonotype was seen at least ten times. This chain joins TRBV7-6 and TRBJ2-5, with a tentative D call TRBD1 (7 bases). This CDR3 has 15 amino acids. Germline assignment: CDR1 SGHVS and CDR2 FNYEAQ. Between the trimmed V and J ends, which lost 5 bases and 1 base, there was a span of 14 bases. This CDR3 reads CASSRGTAGQETQYF. CDR3 in DNA: TGTGCCAGCAGCCGGGGGACAGCGGGCCAAGAGACCCAGTACTTC.

The chain is built from TRBV6-1 and TRBJ2-7; the match to TRBD2 covers 12 bases. Germline loops: CDR1 MNHNS, CDR2 SASEGT. The junction had 19 bases not matched to a gene; V was cut back by 0 bases and J by 4 bases. The CDR3 runs to 21 residues. The CDR3: CASSEAPEATYGLAGKYEQYV. CDR3 nucleotide sequence: TGTGCCAGCAGTGAAGCACCGGAGGCCACTTACGGACTAGCGGGGAAATACGAGCAGTACGTC.

This clonotype was observed many times. The chain has TRBV4-2 and TRBJ1-1; D gene ambiguous. Between the trimmed V and J ends, which lost 1 base and 3 bases, there was a span of 6 bases. CDR3 length: 13 residues. Per the germline V gene, CDR1 is LGHNA and CDR2 is YNFKEQ. The CDR3 sequence: CASSQAGYTEAFF. The CDR3 region has the DNA TGTGCCAGCAGCCAAGCGGGGTACACTGAAGCTTTCTTT.

This clonotype has a count of ten or more. The chain couples TRBV12-5 to TRBJ1-1, with 7 bases identical to TRBD1. The CDR3 is 17 residues long. After removal of 0 bases from V and 5 bases from J, the junction contained 12 bases not matched to a gene. Per germline, CDR1 LGHNT and CDR2 FRNRAP. The CDR3 DNA reads as TGTGCTAGTGGTTTGGTTGGCTTGGGACAGTTTCCTACTGAAGCTTTCTTT. Its protein product is CASGLVGLGQFPTEAFF.

This clonotype has just a few counts. The chain employs TRBV4-1 and TRBJ1-5; 9 nucleotides agree with TRBD1. CDR3 length: 18 residues. Germline V lookup: CDR1 MGHRA, CDR2 YSYEKL. Trimming took 1 base from V and 3 from J; bases not matched to a gene: 10. The CDR3 coding sequence is TGCGCCAGCAGCCAAGTAACCTCCGGGACAGGGCACAATCAGCCCCAGCATTTT. It is translated as CASSQVTSGTGHNQPQHF.

This chain connects TRBV20-1 to TRBJ2-5, with D possibly being TRBD1 (6 bases). The germline V and J ends were trimmed by 4 bases and 2 bases, with 14 bases remaining between them. CDR3 length: 14 amino acids. Looked up from germline, CDR1 is DFQATT and CDR2 is SNEGSKA (reference sequence). The CDR3 DNA follows: TGCAGTGCTATTCCGGAGACAGGTCAAGAGACCCAGTACTTC. Its protein is CSAIPETGQETQYF.

The chain carries TRBV4-3 and TRBJ1-2; D is possibly TRBD1 (5 bases). V shed 0 bases and J shed 3 bases, with 11 bases lying between them. The germline gives CDR1 LGHNA, CDR2 YSLEER. The CDR3 sequence is 15 residues long. CDR3 nucleotides: TGCGCCAGCAGCCAAGAGATGCAGGGATACTATGGCTACACCTTC. It translates to CASSQEMQGYYGYTF.

This clonotype has just a few counts. CDR3 nucleotide sequence: TGTGCCAGCAGCTTACTCAGACAGGGTGACTATGGCTACACCTTC. Its protein product is CASSLLRQGDYGYTF. The chain is built from TRBV7-8 and TRBJ1-2; 7 bases map to TRBD1. This CDR3 has 15 amino acids. Germline loops: CDR1 SGHVS, CDR2 FQNEAQ. Germline trimming cut 2 bases from V and 3 bases from J; bases unmatched to any gene: 6.

This chain joins TRBV27 and TRBJ2-5; D uncertain. CDR3 size: 13 residues. The germline CDR1 and CDR2 sequences are MNHEY and SMNVEV (reference sequence). Trimming cost V 4 bases and J 5 bases, with 11 bases left between them. The CDR3 loop is CASSYMADETQYF. The CDR3 DNA sequence: TGTGCCAGCAGTTATATGGCAGACGAGACCCAGTACTTC.

Points on this clonotype: It may be a read error: a sequence one base away is much more abundant. The rearrangement links TRBV7-6 to TRBJ2-2; D gene ambiguous. This CDR3 region has 12 residues. Germline V lookup: CDR1 SGHVS, CDR2 FNYEAQ. CDR3 DNA: TGTACCAGCAGCTTTGGAGACGGGGAGCTGTTTTTT. It encodes CTSSFGDGELFF. The variable domain in full, completed from reference TRBV7-6 and TRBJ2-2, reads GAGVSQSPRYKVTKRGQDVALRCDPISGHVSLYWYRQALGQGPEFLTYFNYEAQQDKSGLPNDRFSAERPEGSISTLTIQRTEQRDSAMYRCTSSFGDGELFFGEGSRLTVL.

This sequence joins TRBV10-2 and TRBJ1-6; D not certain. The CDR3 spans 15 residues. Germline V gene lookup returns CDR1 WSHSY and CDR2 SAAADI. V was trimmed by 2 bases and J by 0 bases, leaving 5 bases between them. Here the CDR3 DNA reads TGCGCCAGCAGTGAGATCCGCTCCTATAATTCACCCCTCCACTTT. Its protein product is CASSEIRSYNSPLHF.

This clonotype was seen more than once but under ten times. The chain has TRBV19 and TRBJ1-4; possible D gene TRBD1, 5 bases. V lost 0 bases and J lost 6, with 8 bases in between. Germline CDR1 LNHDA, CDR2 SQIVND (reference sequence). The CDR3 spans 14 residues. DNA of the CDR3: TGTGCCAGTAGTATAGAGTGGGGGGATGAAAAACTGTTTTTT. This sequence encodes CASSIEWGDEKLFF.